The 21 T cell receptor beta chains below were found in one sample sequenced in a study of blood T cells in healthy people across ages. The second PCR ran about 6 to 11 cycles with a sample-barcoded 5' primer and J-beta primers. TCRdb ran MiXCR on the 5' RACE reads and lists one entry per CDR3 protein. The sample carries 600,000 or so distinct CDR3 sequences, around 20% recorded once. Sequencing input: blood. The receptors come from a man between 65 and 85 years old in good health.

In this sample, this clonotype turned up a few times. This chain connects TRBV11-3 to TRBJ2-1; perhaps TRBD2 as D (5 bases). CDR3 length: 16 amino acids. V lost 5 bases to trimming and J lost 4 bases, with 18 bases between them. Germline V gene lookup returns CDR1 SGHNT and CDR2 YENEEA. CDR3 in DNA: TGTGCCAGCAGCCCAGGCGGGCCAGGAGAGTACAATGAGCAGTTCTTC. Amino acid sequence: CASSPGGPGEYNEQFF.

The rearrangement joins TRBV27 to TRBJ2-3, with D possibly being TRBD2 (6 bases). V was cut by 7 bases and J by 4 bases, with 15 bases left in between. The CDR3 loop spans 14 amino acids. Germline-derived CDR1 and CDR2 are MNHEY and SMNVEV (reference sequence). CDR3 sequence reads: CASNAGRSADTQYF. In DNA, the CDR3 is TGTGCCAGCAATGCAGGGAGGTCAGCAGATACGCAGTATTTT.

J is TRBJ2-7 and V is TRBV28, with 8 bases identical to TRBD1. The germline V gene encodes CDR1 MDHEN and CDR2 SYDVKM. The V segment lost 3 bases and the J segment 4 bases; nucleotides outside the gene matches: 2. The CDR3 has 13 amino acids. As DNA, the CDR3 is TGTGCCAGCAGTTTCGACAGGGGATACGAGCAGTACTTC. Protein product: CASSFDRGYEQYF.

V and J are TRBV20-1 and TRBJ2-7; 11 positions agree with TRBD2. V trimming: 4 bases; J trimming: 3 bases; junction bases outside the gene matches: 5. The CDR3 consists of 14 residues. CDR1 DFQATT and CDR2 SNEGSKA come from the germline V gene (reference sequence). CDR3 coding DNA: TGCAGTGCTAAAGGACTAGCGGGCTACTACGAGCAGTACTTC. Its translation is CSAKGLAGYYEQYF.

The chain is built from TRBV9 and TRBJ2-1; D might be TRBD2 (6 bases). Germline V lookup: CDR1 SGDLS, CDR2 YYNGEE. The ends were cut back, 0 bases at V and 4 bases at J, with 11 bases in the middle. This CDR3 spans 15 amino acids. CDR3 bases: TGTGCCAGCAGCGTAGCTTTTAGCGGATACAATGAGCAGTTCTTC. Its protein product is CASSVAFSGYNEQFF. The full variable domain, in which reference TRBV9 and TRBJ2-1 provide the parts outside the CDR3, is DSGVTQTPKHLITATGQRVTLRCSPRSGDLSVYWYQQSLDQGLQFLIQYYNGEERAKGNILERFSAQQFPDLHSELNLSSLELGDSALYFCASSVAFSGYNEQFFGPGTRLTVL.

The CDR3 spells CASSEEGTGELFF. The DNA for the CDR3 is TGTGCCAGCAGTGAAGAGGGTACCGGGGAGCTGTTTTTT. The V and J genes are TRBV2 and TRBJ2-2, with D unresolved. V was clipped by 1 base and J by 5 bases, with 5 bases between them. CDR1 is SNHLY, CDR2 FYNNEI, per germline. This CDR3 comprises 13 residues. Variable domain in full (rest from reference TRBV2 and TRBJ2-2): EPEVTQTPSHQVTQMGQEVILRCVPISNHLYFYWYRQILGQKVEFLVSFYNNEISEKSEIFDDQFSVERPDGSNFTLKIRSTKLEDSAMYFCASSEEGTGELFFGEGSRLTVL.

The rearrangement uses TRBV20-1 and TRBJ1-2, with D perhaps matching TRBD1 (5 bases). In germline, CDR1 is DFQATT, CDR2 SNEGSKA (reference sequence). The CDR3 sequence is 12 residues long. V dropped 3 bases and J dropped 4 bases, with 9 bases sitting between them. CDR3 in amino acids: CSARKQGYGYTF. The CDR3 bases are TGCAGTGCTAGGAAGCAGGGCTATGGCTACACCTTC.

The genes are TRBV14 and TRBJ2-2; D not certain. The length of the CDR3 is 15 residues. Germline V gives CDR1 SGHDN, CDR2 FVKESK. The V end lost 1 base, the J end lost 7 bases, and 13 bases lay between the germline ends. This CDR3 reads CASSQGLASVGELFF. DNA of the CDR3: TGTGCCAGCAGCCAAGGATTAGCTTCGGTCGGGGAGCTGTTTTTT.

The gene calls are TRBV15 and TRBJ2-7; D call uncertain. This CDR3 has 16 residues. Germline V gene lookup returns CDR1 LNHNV and CDR2 YYDKDF (reference sequence). Trimming left V 0 bases short and J 5 bases short, with 17 bases between. The CDR3 bases are TGTGCCACCAGCAGAGATCAGATTTGGCAAGGTGACGAGCAGTACTTC. It translates to CATSRDQIWQGDEQYF.

The chain joins TRBV28 to TRBJ1-4; 8 bases map to TRBD1. This CDR3 region has 16 residues. Germline V lookup: CDR1 MDHEN, CDR2 SYDVKM. V shed 6 bases and J 0 bases; nucleotides not matched to a gene: 6. Written as DNA, the CDR3 is TGTGCCAGCAGCAAAGGGACAGGACCAACTAATGAAAAACTGTTTTTT. Encoded protein: CASSKGTGPTNEKLFF.

Note on this clonotype: An end of the junction does not agree with germline; a read error may underlie this. The chain uses TRBV24-1 and TRBJ2-1; D perhaps matches TRBD1 (6 bases). The assigned J gene may be wrong: the sequence end matches TRBJ2-5 better. CDR1 KGHDR and CDR2 SFDVKD come from the germline V gene. This CDR3 has 14 residues. The CDR3 nucleotides are TGTGCCGCCAGTGATTCGGGTAGGGGGGAGACCCAGTACTTC. Its protein is CAASDSGRGETQYF.

This clonotype was counted between two and nine times. This CDR3 reads CSARKSMRGETQYF. The CDR3 region has the DNA TGCAGTGCTAGAAAATCGATGAGGGGAGAGACCCAGTACTTC. The genes are TRBV20-1 and TRBJ2-5; the D gene could be TRBD1 or TRBD2 (5 bases each). The CDR3 length is 14 residues. The V end lost 2 bases, the J end lost 4 bases, and 14 bases lay between the germline ends. The V gene's germline CDR1 is DFQATT and CDR2 SNEGSKA (reference sequence).

V is TRBV7-2 and J is TRBJ2-5, with 11 bases lining up with TRBD2. Germline assignment: CDR1 SGHTA and CDR2 FQGNSA. The CDR3 has 17 amino acids. J gave up 5 bases and V 4 bases, and 12 bases lay outside the gene matches. Written as DNA, the CDR3 is TGTGCCAGCAGCTCCGCCTACGGGACTAGCGGTATCGAGACCCAGTACTTC. Protein sequence: CASSSAYGTSGIETQYF.

This clonotype was recorded a few times. V usage is TRBV6-1 and J usage is TRBJ2-2; 14 bases map to TRBD2. Germline V gene sequence: CDR1 MNHNS, CDR2 SASEGT. The CDR3 extends over 20 amino acids. The junction had 12 bases not matched to a gene; V was cut back by 6 bases and J by 0 bases. In DNA, the CDR3 is TGTGCCAGCAGAAGACTAGCGGGAGGGCCCATGGGCGCGAACACCGGGGAGCTGTTTTTT. It yields the protein CASRRLAGGPMGANTGELFF.

In this sample, this clonotype turned up a few times. J is TRBJ2-7 and V is TRBV19, with TRBD2 identical over 7 bases. J gave up 4 bases and V 1 base, and 7 bases lay outside the gene matches. Germline V gene sequence: CDR1 LNHDA, CDR2 SQIVND (reference sequence). There are 15 residues in the CDR3. CDR3 in amino acids: CASSIAAGVPYEQYF. The CDR3 nucleotides are TGTGCCAGTAGTATAGCGGCGGGAGTCCCGTACGAGCAGTACTTC. The variable domain in full, completed from reference TRBV19 and TRBJ2-7, reads DGGITQSPKYLFRKEGQNVTLSCEQNLNHDAMYWYRQDPGQGLRLIYYSQIVNDFQKGDIAEGYSVSREKKESFPLTVTSAQKNPTAFYLCASSIAAGVPYEQYFGPGTRLTVT.

The chain uses TRBV7-2 and TRBJ1-1; TRBD1 aligns across 7 bases. The junction had 8 bases not matched to a gene; V was cut back by 6 bases and J by 4 bases. Germline V lookup: CDR1 SGHTA, CDR2 FQGNSA. The CDR3 consists of 14 residues. CDR3 sequence (DNA): TGTGCCAGCAGAGAGGGACAGCTGGCCACTGAAGCTTTCTTT. Encoded protein: CASREGQLATEAFF.

This clonotype was seen many times. V gene TRBV7-2 combines with J gene TRBJ2-5, with TRBD2 matching over 10 bases. The end of the DNA fits TRBJ2-7 better, so the J call may be wrong. This CDR3 region has 15 residues. Per germline, CDR1 SGHTA and CDR2 FQGNSA. The CDR3 nucleotides read TGTGCCAGCAGCAAGGGGACTAGCGCTACCTACGAGCAGTACTTC. It encodes CASSKGTSATYEQYF.

This clonotype was picked up a small number of times. V usage is TRBV7-9 and J usage is TRBJ2-7; 8 positions agree with TRBD2. The CDR3 totals 13 residues. CDR1 and CDR2 (germline): SEHNR, FQNEAQ (reference sequence). Trimming took 3 bases from V and 6 from J; bases not matched to a gene: 4. In DNA form, the CDR3 reads TGTGCCAGCAGCTTCGGCGGGACTAGCGAGCAGTACTTC. Protein product: CASSFGGTSEQYF.

This clonotype was seen a few times. CDR3 in amino acids: CASSQGVATLTQETQYF. The DNA of the CDR3 is TGTGCCAGCAGCCAAGGCGTGGCCACATTGACCCAAGAGACCCAGTACTTC. This chain uses TRBV12-3 or TRBV12-4 with TRBJ2-5; D unresolved. The CDR3 loop spans 17 amino acids. The germline V and J ends were trimmed by 6 bases and 1 base, with 21 bases remaining between them.

The chain recombines TRBV3-1 with TRBJ1-1, with D unclear. CDR3 length equals 12 residues. The V gene's germline CDR1 is LGHDT and CDR2 YNNKEL (reference sequence). V was shortened by 1 base and J by 10 bases, with 10 bases between the two germline ends. The CDR3 sequence is CASSQGLRGAFF. The CDR3 nucleotides are TGTGCCAGCAGCCAAGGACTTCGGGGAGCTTTCTTT.

The chain combines TRBV12-3 or TRBV12-4 with TRBJ1-2, with 9 bases matching TRBD1. This CDR3 spans 14 amino acids. Unmatched junction bases numbered 7, after V lost 3 bases and J lost 8 bases. The CDR3 DNA is TGTGCCAGCAGTTTCATCTCGGGACAGGGAGGCTACACCTTC. It encodes CASSFISGQGGYTF.